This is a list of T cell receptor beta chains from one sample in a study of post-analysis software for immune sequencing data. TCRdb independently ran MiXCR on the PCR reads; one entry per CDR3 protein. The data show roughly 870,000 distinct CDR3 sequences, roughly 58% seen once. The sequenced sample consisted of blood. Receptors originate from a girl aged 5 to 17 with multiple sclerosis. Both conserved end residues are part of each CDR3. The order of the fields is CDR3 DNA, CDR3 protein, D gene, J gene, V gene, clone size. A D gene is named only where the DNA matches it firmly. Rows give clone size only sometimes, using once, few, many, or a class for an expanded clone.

CDR3nt: TGCAGTGCTAGAGTAGACCAGGGTAGCAATCAGCCCCAGCATTTT
CDR3aa: CSARVDQGSNQPQHF
d_gene: -
j_gene: TRBJ1-5
v_gene: TRBV20-1
abundance: few

CDR3nt: TGCAGCATGCAGCGGGGAGAGACCCAGTACTTC
CDR3aa: CSMQRGETQYF
d_gene: TRBD2
j_gene: TRBJ2-5
v_gene: TRBV29-1
abundance: -

CDR3nt: TGCAGCTTTGAAGGTACTACAGGGGCCCAGGGAAATGAGCAGTTCTTC
CDR3aa: CSFEGTTGAQGNEQFF
d_gene: TRBD1
j_gene: TRBJ2-1
v_gene: TRBV29-1
abundance: -

CDR3nt: TGTGCCATATCTAGCGGTACACCCAATGAGCAGTTCTTC
CDR3aa: CAISSGTPNEQFF
d_gene: TRBD2
j_gene: TRBJ2-1
v_gene: TRBV10-3
abundance: -

CDR3nt: TGCAGCGCATTGGACGGACCGGCTGAGCAGTTCTTC
CDR3aa: CSALDGPAEQFF
d_gene: -
j_gene: TRBJ2-1
v_gene: TRBV20-1
abundance: -

CDR3nt: TGTGCCAGCTCACCCTCGGGACTAGGGGACAATGAGCAGTTCTTC
CDR3aa: CASSPSGLGDNEQFF
d_gene: TRBD2
j_gene: TRBJ2-1
v_gene: TRBV18
abundance: -

CDR3nt: TGTGCCAGCAGCCAAGCGGGACAGGGGTTCTATGGCTACACCTTC
CDR3aa: CASSQAGQGFYGYTF
d_gene: TRBD1
j_gene: TRBJ1-2
v_gene: TRBV3-1
abundance: -

CDR3nt: TGTGCCACCAGCAGAGATAAGGGCGGTCTCGGAGCCAAAAACATTCAGTACTTC
CDR3aa: CATSRDKGGLGAKNIQYF
d_gene: -
j_gene: TRBJ2-4
v_gene: TRBV15
abundance: -

CDR3nt: TGTGCCAGCAGTCTCGGGCCCGTCGGGGAGACCCAGTACTTC
CDR3aa: CASSLGPVGETQYF
d_gene: -
j_gene: TRBJ2-5
v_gene: TRBV12-3/TRBV12-4
abundance: few

CDR3nt: TGTGCCAGCAGCTTGGAGGGCAGGGGGTACCCCTACGAGCAGTACTTC
CDR3aa: CASSLEGRGYPYEQYF
d_gene: TRBD1
j_gene: TRBJ2-7
v_gene: TRBV5-8
abundance: few

CDR3nt: TGCAGTGCCCCCGGCGGACTCCATACGCAGTATTTT
CDR3aa: CSAPGGLHTQYF
d_gene: -
j_gene: TRBJ2-3
v_gene: TRBV20-1
abundance: -

CDR3nt: TGTGCCAGCAGCCAAGGCTACCCTGGGACAGCCTACGAGCAGTACTTC
CDR3aa: CASSQGYPGTAYEQYF
d_gene: TRBD1
j_gene: TRBJ2-7
v_gene: TRBV14
abundance: -

CDR3nt: TGCAGCGTTGAAGGACGGAACTCCTACGAGCAGTACTTC
CDR3aa: CSVEGRNSYEQYF
d_gene: -
j_gene: TRBJ2-7
v_gene: TRBV29-1
abundance: -

CDR3nt: TGTGCCATCAGTGAGTCGGGGGCCCCAGGGAACGAGCAGTACTTC
CDR3aa: CAISESGAPGNEQYF
d_gene: -
j_gene: TRBJ2-7
v_gene: TRBV10-3
abundance: few

CDR3nt: TGTGCCAGCTCACCATCGGACAGGGGAACGAACACCGGGGAGCTGTTTTTT
CDR3aa: CASSPSDRGTNTGELFF
d_gene: TRBD1
j_gene: TRBJ2-2
v_gene: TRBV18
abundance: -

CDR3nt: TGTGCCAGCAGTCTAGGGGCCTGGGACGTTGACAATCAGCCCCAGCATTTT
CDR3aa: CASSLGAWDVDNQPQHF
d_gene: -
j_gene: TRBJ1-5
v_gene: TRBV12-3/TRBV12-4
abundance: few

CDR3nt: TGCGCCAGCAGCTTGGGGGACTACTACAATGAGCAGTTCTTC
CDR3aa: CASSLGDYYNEQFF
d_gene: TRBD2
j_gene: TRBJ2-1
v_gene: TRBV5-1
abundance: few

CDR3nt: TGTGCCACCAGCAGAGATTTAGTTTTGGCCAACACTGAAGCTTTCTTT
CDR3aa: CATSRDLVLANTEAFF
d_gene: -
j_gene: TRBJ1-1
v_gene: TRBV15
abundance: -

CDR3nt: TGTGCCAGCAGCAAACGGCAGGGATTTGATGGCTACACCTTC
CDR3aa: CASSKRQGFDGYTF
d_gene: -
j_gene: TRBJ1-2
v_gene: TRBV5-6
abundance: few

CDR3nt: TGCAGCGTTGGGGGAATGTTCTCCTACGAGCAGTACTTC
CDR3aa: CSVGGMFSYEQYF
d_gene: -
j_gene: TRBJ2-7
v_gene: TRBV29-1
abundance: -

CDR3nt: TGCAGCGTTGGGGGGGTGCTTGCGTACGAGCAGTACTTC
CDR3aa: CSVGGVLAYEQYF
d_gene: -
j_gene: TRBJ2-7
v_gene: TRBV29-1
abundance: -

CDR3nt: TGTGCCAGCAGCCAAGAAGCCACTCCAAGGAAAAAGCAGTACTTC
CDR3aa: CASSQEATPRKKQYF
d_gene: -
j_gene: TRBJ2-7
v_gene: TRBV3-1
abundance: -

CDR3nt: TGCAGCGTTGCCCCAAGCGCTAGATCCTACGAGCAGTACTTC
CDR3aa: CSVAPSARSYEQYF
d_gene: -
j_gene: TRBJ2-7
v_gene: TRBV29-1
abundance: -

CDR3nt: TGTGCCAGCAGCCCCCAGACAGGGTGGAACACTGAAGCTTTCTTT
CDR3aa: CASSPQTGWNTEAFF
d_gene: TRBD1
j_gene: TRBJ1-1
v_gene: TRBV12-3/TRBV12-4
abundance: -

CDR3nt: TGTGCCAGCAGCCAAGTTGGAGGCCTCGCGACGCAGTACTTC
CDR3aa: CASSQVGGLATQYF
d_gene: -
j_gene: TRBJ2-7
v_gene: TRBV14
abundance: -

CDR3nt: TGTGCCAGCAGTCGTAATGGACAGGAGGGGAATCAGCCCCAGCATTTT
CDR3aa: CASSRNGQEGNQPQHF
d_gene: TRBD1
j_gene: TRBJ1-5
v_gene: TRBV3-1
abundance: -

CDR3nt: TGCGCCAGCAGCTTGACTCGCGGGAGGATGAATGAGCAGTTCTTC
CDR3aa: CASSLTRGRMNEQFF
d_gene: TRBD2
j_gene: TRBJ2-1
v_gene: TRBV5-1
abundance: few

CDR3nt: TGTGCCAGCAGTGAAATCATGAACACTGAAGCTTTCTTT
CDR3aa: CASSEIMNTEAFF
d_gene: -
j_gene: TRBJ1-1
v_gene: TRBV2
abundance: -

CDR3nt: TGTGCCAGTAGTAATCGTATCGCGGGCGAGCAGTACTTC
CDR3aa: CASSNRIAGEQYF
d_gene: -
j_gene: TRBJ2-7
v_gene: TRBV19
abundance: -

CDR3nt: TGTGCCTTCACTAGGGGGGGCGGCTATGGCTACACCTTC
CDR3aa: CAFTRGGGYGYTF
d_gene: -
j_gene: TRBJ1-2
v_gene: TRBV10-3
abundance: -

CDR3nt: TGCAGCTCGGATACTTTGGGGACCTACAATGAGCAGTTCTTC
CDR3aa: CSSDTLGTYNEQFF
d_gene: -
j_gene: TRBJ2-1
v_gene: TRBV29-1
abundance: -

CDR3nt: TGTGCCACCAGCAGAGGACAGGGAGGCAATGAGCAGTTCTTC
CDR3aa: CATSRGQGGNEQFF
d_gene: -
j_gene: TRBJ2-1
v_gene: TRBV15
abundance: -

CDR3nt: TGCAGTGCCCATAAGGCCCTCGGGACAGACTATAGCAATCAGCCCCAGCATTTT
CDR3aa: CSAHKALGTDYSNQPQHF
d_gene: TRBD1
j_gene: TRBJ1-5
v_gene: TRBV20-1
abundance: once

CDR3nt: TGCAGTGCCCTTGGTGGGGCCAACGTCCTGACTTTC
CDR3aa: CSALGGANVLTF
d_gene: -
j_gene: TRBJ2-6
v_gene: TRBV20-1
abundance: few

CDR3nt: TGCAGCGTTGACGCTCCAGGGGGCATCTATGGCTACACCTTC
CDR3aa: CSVDAPGGIYGYTF
d_gene: TRBD1
j_gene: TRBJ1-2
v_gene: TRBV29-1
abundance: -

CDR3nt: TGCAGCGCCCGGGGCTTTAACACTGAAGCTTTCTTT
CDR3aa: CSARGFNTEAFF
d_gene: -
j_gene: TRBJ1-1
v_gene: TRBV29-1
abundance: few

CDR3nt: TGCAGCGTTGGAGGGGTCGAAAACTATGGCTACACCTTC
CDR3aa: CSVGGVENYGYTF
d_gene: -
j_gene: TRBJ1-2
v_gene: TRBV29-1
abundance: -